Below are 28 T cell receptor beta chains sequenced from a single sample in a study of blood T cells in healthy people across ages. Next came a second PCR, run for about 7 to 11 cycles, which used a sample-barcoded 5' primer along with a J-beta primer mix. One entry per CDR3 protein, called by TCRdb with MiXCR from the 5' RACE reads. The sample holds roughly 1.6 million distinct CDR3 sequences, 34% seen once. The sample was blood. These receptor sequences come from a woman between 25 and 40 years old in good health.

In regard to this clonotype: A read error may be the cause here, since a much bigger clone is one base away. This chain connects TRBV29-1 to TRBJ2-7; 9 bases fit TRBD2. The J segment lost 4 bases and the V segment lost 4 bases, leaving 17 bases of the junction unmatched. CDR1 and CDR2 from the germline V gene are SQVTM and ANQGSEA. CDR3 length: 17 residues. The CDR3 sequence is CSVASFGGRAGSYEQYF. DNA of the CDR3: TGCAGCGTTGCGAGCTTTGGCGGGAGGGCCGGTTCTTACGAGCAGTACTTC.

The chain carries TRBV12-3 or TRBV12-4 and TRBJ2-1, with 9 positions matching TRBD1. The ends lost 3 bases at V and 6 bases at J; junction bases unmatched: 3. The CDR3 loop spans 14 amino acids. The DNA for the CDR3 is TGTGCCAGCAGTTTGGGGACAGGGTGCAATGAGCAGTTCTTC. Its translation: CASSLGTGCNEQFF.

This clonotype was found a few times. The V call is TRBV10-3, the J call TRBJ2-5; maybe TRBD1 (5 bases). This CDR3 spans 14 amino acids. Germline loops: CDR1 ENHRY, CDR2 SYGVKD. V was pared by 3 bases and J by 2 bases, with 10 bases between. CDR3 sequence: CAISDDSRQETQYF. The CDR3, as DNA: TGTGCCATCAGTGATGACAGCCGACAAGAGACCCAGTACTTC.

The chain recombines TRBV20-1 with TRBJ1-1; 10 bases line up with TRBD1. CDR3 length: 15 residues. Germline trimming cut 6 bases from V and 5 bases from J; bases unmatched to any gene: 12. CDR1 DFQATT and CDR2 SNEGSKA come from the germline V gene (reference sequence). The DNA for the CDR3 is TGCAGTGCGAAGACGGGACAGGGGAGGTCGACTGAAGCTTTCTTT. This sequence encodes CSAKTGQGRSTEAFF.

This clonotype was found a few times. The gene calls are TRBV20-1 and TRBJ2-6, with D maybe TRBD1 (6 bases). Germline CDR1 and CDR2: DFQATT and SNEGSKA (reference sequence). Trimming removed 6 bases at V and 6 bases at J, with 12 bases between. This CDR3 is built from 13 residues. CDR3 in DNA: TGCAGTGCAACGGGACATACGGCCAACGTCCTGACTTTC. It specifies CSATGHTANVLTF.

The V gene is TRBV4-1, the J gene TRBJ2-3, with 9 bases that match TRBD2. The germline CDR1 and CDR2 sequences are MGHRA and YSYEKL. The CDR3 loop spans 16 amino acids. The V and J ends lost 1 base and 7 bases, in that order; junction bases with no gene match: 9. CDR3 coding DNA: TGCGCCAGCAGCCAAGCGCGGGGGGGCATATCAAATACGCAGTATTTT. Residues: CASSQARGGISNTQYF.

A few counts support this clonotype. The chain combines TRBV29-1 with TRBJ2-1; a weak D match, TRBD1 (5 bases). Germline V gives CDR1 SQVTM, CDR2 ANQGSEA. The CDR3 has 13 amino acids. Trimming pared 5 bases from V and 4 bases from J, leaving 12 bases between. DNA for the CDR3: TGCAGCGTTCTCAGGGAAGTGTACAATGAGCAGTTCTTC. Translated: CSVLREVYNEQFF.

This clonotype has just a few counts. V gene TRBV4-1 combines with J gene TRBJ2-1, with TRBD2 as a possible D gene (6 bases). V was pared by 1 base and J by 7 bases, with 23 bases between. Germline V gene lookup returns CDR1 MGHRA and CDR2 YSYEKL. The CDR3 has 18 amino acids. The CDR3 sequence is CASSQGMASAIVGNEQFF. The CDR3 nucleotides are TGCGCCAGCAGCCAAGGAATGGCTAGCGCAATCGTCGGGAATGAGCAGTTCTTC.

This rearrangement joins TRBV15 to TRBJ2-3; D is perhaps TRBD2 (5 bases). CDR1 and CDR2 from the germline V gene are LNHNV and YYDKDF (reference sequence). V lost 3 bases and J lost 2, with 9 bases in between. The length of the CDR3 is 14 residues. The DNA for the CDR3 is TGTGCCACCAGCAGCTGGGAGCCCACAGATACGCAGTATTTT. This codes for CATSSWEPTDTQYF.

The DNA for the CDR3 is TGTGCCAGCAGCAAGCAGGGGGCCTTCACAGATACGCAGTATTTT. It translates to CASSKQGAFTDTQYF. V is TRBV6-1 and J is TRBJ2-3; TRBD1 matches at 8 bases. This CDR3 is built from 15 residues. The J segment lost 2 bases and the V segment lost 6 bases, leaving 7 bases of the junction unmatched. Germline-derived CDR1 and CDR2 are MNHNS and SASEGT.

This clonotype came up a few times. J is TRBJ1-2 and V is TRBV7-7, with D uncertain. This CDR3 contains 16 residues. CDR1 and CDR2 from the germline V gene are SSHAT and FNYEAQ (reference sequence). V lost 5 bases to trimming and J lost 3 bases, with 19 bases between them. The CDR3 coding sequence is TGTGCCAGCAGCCCTCTCTCCCCCGACACCGACTATGGCTACACCTTC. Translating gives CASSPLSPDTDYGYTF.

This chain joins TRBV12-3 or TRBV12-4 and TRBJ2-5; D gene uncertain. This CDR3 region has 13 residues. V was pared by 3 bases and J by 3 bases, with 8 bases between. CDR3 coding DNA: TGTGCCAGCAGTTTTTGGGTTGAAGAGACCCAGTACTTC. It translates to CASSFWVEETQYF.

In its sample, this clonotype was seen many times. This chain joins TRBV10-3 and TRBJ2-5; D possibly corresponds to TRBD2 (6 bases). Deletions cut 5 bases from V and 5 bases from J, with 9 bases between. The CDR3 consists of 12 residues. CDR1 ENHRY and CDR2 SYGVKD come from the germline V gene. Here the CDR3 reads CAISRERETQYF. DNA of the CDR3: TGTGCCATCAGTCGGGAGAGGGAGACCCAGTACTTC.

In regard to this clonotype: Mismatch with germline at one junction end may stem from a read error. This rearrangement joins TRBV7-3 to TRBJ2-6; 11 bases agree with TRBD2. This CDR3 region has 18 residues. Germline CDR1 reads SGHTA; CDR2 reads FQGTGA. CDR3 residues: CASSFGTSGYSGASVLTF. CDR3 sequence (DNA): TGTGCCAGCAGCTTCGGGACTAGCGGCTACTCTGGGGCCAGCGTCCTGACTTTC. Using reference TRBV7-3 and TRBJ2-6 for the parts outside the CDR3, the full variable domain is GAGVSQTPSNKVTEKGKYVELRCDPISGHTALYWYRQSLGQGPEFLIYFQGTGAADDSGLPNDRFFAVRPEGSVSTLKIQRTERGDSAVYLCASSFGTSGYSGASVLTFGAGSRLTVL.

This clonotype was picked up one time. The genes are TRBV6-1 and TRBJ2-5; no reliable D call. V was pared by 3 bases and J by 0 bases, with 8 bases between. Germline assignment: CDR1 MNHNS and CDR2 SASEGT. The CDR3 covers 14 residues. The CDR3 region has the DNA TGTGCCAGCAGTGACATTAAATACCAAGAGACCCAGTACTTC. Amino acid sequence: CASSDIKYQETQYF.

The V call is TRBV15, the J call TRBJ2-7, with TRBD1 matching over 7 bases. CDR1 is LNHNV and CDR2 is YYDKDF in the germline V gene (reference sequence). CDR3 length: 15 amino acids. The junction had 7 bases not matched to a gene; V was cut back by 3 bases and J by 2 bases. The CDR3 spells CATSSLRDRTYEQYF. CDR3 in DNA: TGTGCCACCAGCAGCTTACGGGACAGAACCTACGAGCAGTACTTC.

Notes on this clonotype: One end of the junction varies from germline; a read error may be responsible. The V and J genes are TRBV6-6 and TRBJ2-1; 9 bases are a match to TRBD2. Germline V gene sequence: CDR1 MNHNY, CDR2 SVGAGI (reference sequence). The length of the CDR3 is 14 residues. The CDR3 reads CASRRLAEYNERFF. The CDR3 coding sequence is TGTGCCAGCCGGAGACTAGCGGAATACAATGAGCGGTTCTTC.

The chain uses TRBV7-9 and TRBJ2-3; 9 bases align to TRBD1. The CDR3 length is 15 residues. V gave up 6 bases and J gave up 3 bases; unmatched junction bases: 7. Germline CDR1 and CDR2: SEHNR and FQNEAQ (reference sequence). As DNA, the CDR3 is TGTGCCAGCAGTAGACAGGGGGGAAAGACAGATACGCAGTATTTT. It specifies CASSRQGGKTDTQYF.

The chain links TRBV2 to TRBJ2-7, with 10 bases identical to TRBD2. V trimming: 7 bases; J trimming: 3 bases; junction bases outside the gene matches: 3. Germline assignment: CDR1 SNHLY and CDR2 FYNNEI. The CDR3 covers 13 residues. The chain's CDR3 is CASTRTSGYEQYF. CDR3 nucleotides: TGTGCCAGCACCAGGACTAGCGGCTACGAGCAGTACTTC. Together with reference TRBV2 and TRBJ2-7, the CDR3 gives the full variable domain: EPEVTQTPSHQVTQMGQEVILRCVPISNHLYFYWYRQILGQKVEFLVSFYNNEISEKSEIFDDQFSVERPDGSNFTLKIRSTKLEDSAMYFCASTRTSGYEQYFGPGTRLTVT.

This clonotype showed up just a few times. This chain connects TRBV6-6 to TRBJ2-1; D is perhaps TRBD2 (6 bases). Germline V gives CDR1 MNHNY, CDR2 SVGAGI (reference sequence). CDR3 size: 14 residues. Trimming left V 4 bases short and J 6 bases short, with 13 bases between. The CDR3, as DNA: TGTGCCAGCAGTTCAACTAGCCTCCTCAATGAGCAGTTCTTC. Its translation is CASSSTSLLNEQFF.

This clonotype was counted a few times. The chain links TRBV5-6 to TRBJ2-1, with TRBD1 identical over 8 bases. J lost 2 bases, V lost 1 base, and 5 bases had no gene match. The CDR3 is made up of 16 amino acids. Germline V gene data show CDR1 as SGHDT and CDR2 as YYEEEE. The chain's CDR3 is CASSLMTGETYNEQFF. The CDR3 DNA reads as TGTGCCAGCAGCTTGATGACAGGGGAGACCTACAATGAGCAGTTCTTC.

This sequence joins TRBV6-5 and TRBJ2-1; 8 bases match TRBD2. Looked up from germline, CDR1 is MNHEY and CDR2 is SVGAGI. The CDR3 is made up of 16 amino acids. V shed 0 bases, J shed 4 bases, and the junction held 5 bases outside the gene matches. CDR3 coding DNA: TGTGCCAGCAGTTACTCTTCGGGGGGGCGGTACAATGAGCAGTTCTTC. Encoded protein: CASSYSSGGRYNEQFF.

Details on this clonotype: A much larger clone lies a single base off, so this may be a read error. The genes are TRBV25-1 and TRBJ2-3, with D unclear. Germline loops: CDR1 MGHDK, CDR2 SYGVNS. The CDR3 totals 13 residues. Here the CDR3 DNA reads TGTACCAGCAGTGACGGGTTCACAGATACGCAGTATTTT. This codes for CTSSDGFTDTQYF.

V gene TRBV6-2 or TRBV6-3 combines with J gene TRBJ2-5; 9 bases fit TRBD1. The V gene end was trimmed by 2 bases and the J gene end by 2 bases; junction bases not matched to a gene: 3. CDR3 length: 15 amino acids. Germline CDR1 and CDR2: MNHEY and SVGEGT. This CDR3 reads CASSYGTGWQETQYF. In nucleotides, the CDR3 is TGTGCCAGCAGTTACGGGACAGGGTGGCAAGAGACCCAGTACTTC.

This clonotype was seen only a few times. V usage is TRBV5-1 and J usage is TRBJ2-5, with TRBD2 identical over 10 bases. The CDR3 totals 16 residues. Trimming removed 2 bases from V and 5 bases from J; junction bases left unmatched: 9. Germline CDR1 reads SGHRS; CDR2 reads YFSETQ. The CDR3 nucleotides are TGCGCCAGCAGCTTTGGCAGCGGGGGGGCTATGGAGACCCAGTACTTC. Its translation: CASSFGSGGAMETQYF.

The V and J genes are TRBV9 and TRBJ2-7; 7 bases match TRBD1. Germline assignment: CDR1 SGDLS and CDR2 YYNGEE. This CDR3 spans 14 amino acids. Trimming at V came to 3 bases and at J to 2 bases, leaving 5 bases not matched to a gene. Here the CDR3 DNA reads TGTGCCAGCAGCGCCTGGGACAGTCCCTACGAGCAGTACTTC. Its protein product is CASSAWDSPYEQYF.

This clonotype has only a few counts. DNA of the CDR3: TGTGCCAGCAGCTTAGAGGGCCCCTGGGAGACCCAGTACTTC. Encoded protein: CASSLEGPWETQYF. V usage is TRBV7-2 and J usage is TRBJ2-5; D not resolved. Germline V CDR1 and CDR2: SGHTA, FQGNSA. The CDR3 has 14 amino acids. Trimming cost V 1 base and J 5 bases, with 11 bases left between them.

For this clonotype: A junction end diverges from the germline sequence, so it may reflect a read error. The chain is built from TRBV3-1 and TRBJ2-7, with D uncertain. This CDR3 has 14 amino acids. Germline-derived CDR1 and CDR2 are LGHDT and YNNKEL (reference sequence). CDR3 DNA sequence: TGTGCCAGCAGCCCGGTGCGCCCGTCCTACGTGCAGTACTTC. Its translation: CASSPVRPSYVQYF.